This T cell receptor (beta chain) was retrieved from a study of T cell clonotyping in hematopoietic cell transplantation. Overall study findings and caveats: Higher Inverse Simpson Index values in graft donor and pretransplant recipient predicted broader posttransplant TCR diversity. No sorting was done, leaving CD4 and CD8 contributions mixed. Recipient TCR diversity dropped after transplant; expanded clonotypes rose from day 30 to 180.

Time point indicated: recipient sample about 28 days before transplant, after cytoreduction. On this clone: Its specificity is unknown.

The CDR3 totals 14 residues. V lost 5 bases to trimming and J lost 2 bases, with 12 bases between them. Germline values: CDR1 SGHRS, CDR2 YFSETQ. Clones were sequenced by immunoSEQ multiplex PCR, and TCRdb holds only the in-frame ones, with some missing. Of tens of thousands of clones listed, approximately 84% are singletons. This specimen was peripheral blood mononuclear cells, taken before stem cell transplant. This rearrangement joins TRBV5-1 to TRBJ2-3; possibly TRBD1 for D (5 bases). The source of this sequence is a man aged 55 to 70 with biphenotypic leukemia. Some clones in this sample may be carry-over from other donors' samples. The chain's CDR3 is CASRWVRATDTQYF. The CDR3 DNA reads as TGCGCCAGCAGATGGGTCAGGGCCACAGATACGCAGTATTTT.